This T cell receptor (beta chain) stems from a study of early T cells in non-severe SARS-CoV-2 infection. Using its own MiXCR run on the 5' RACE reads, TCRdb lists one record per CDR3 protein. The table has about 50,000 distinct CDR3 sequences, about 9.3% seen once. Germline values: CDR1 LGHNA, CDR2 YSLEER. The CDR3 length is 15 residues. There are a few counts of this clonotype. The germline gene is not matched at one end of the junction; a read error may be the cause. This TCR was recovered from an adult who was a healthcare worker with PCR-confirmed SARS-CoV-2 infection or an uninfected control (not recorded which). Specimen: whole blood. The chain uses TRBV4-3 and TRBJ2-7; tentatively, D is TRBD2 (6 bases). CDR3 sequence reads: CASSQIVLASSEQYF. For the CDR3, the DNA is TGCGCCAGCAGCCAGATAGTCCTAGCGTCCTCCGAGCAGTACTTC.